This TCR beta chain came from a study of T cell repertoires in ileal Crohn's disease. Study background: The M6 sample came from neoterminal ileum during colonoscopy after surgery.

Sample time point: neoterminal ileum biopsy at postoperative endoscopy, about 6 months after surgery. The repertoire was sequenced with immunoSEQ multiplex PCR; TCRdb's copy has only in-frame clones and lacks some. This repertoire shows 10,000 to 15,000 clones, around 80% found once; its top ten account for approximately 17%. Broader study findings: Compared with non-smokers, active smokers at surgery showed more clonal expansions. Clonality above 26.8% at surgery always came with endoscopic recurrence. Compared with CD4 T cells, sorted CD8 cells carried more expanded clones.

Trimming took 1 base from V and 2 from J; bases not matched to a gene: 10. The CDR3 length is 19 residues. Germline V gene data show CDR1 as LGHNA and CDR2 as YSLEER. A note on this clone: As yet, its antigen is unknown.

This chain joins TRBV4-3 and TRBJ2-3; 12 nucleotides line up with TRBD2. Sequencing used ileal tissue. This TCR derives from an adult with Crohn's disease. DNA for the CDR3: TGCGCCAGCAGCCAAGCCCAAGCCACTAGCGGGGGGATCACAGATACGCAGTATTTT. This codes for CASSQAQATSGGITDTQYF.